The entry that follows covers one T cell receptor (beta chain) sequence. The repertoire was sequenced with immunoSEQ multiplex PCR; TCRdb's copy has only in-frame clones and lacks some. The repertoire consists of about 170,000 clones, with about nine tenths occurring once and the leading ten covering just over 2%. The source of the sample is a study of control samples from healthy donors and cancer patients. V gave up 8 bases and J gave up 3 bases, with 14 bases separating them. The length of the CDR3 is 13 residues. Sequenced input: blood. This chain uses TRBV12-3 or TRBV12-4 with TRBJ2-7; D possibly uses TRBD1 or TRBD2 (5 bases each). The source of this sequence is a woman in her thirties or forties in good health. The CDR3 reads CASLPGGGYEQYF. CDR3 bases: TGTGCCAGCCTTCCGGGTGGGGGCTACGAGCAGTACTTC.